The rows below give T cell receptor beta chains drawn from one sample of a study of identical twins. One entry per CDR3 protein, called by TCRdb with MiXCR from the 5' RACE reads. This table has nearly 650,000 distinct CDR3 sequences, less than 9% appearing once. These data also featured in a second study, about yellow fever vaccine responses in identical twins.

Sequenced: PBMCs. The receptors stem from a woman aged 18-29 years in good health. The CDR3 runs from the conserved cysteine through the conserved F or W. The order of the fields is J gene, V gene, clone size, D gene, CDR3 DNA, CDR3 protein. A D gene is named only where the DNA matches it firmly. The size of a clone is reported for some rows only, either as once, few or many, or as a class for expanded clones.

J gene: TRBJ1-1; V gene: TRBV20-1; clone size: few; D gene: .; CDR3 DNA: TGCAGTCGCGAAGGGGTGAACACTGAAGCTTTCTTT; CDR3 protein: CSREGVNTEAFF
J gene: TRBJ1-1; V gene: TRBV5-1; clone size: few; D gene: .; CDR3 DNA: TGCGCCAGCAGCACGGGCGGGGTTACTGAAGCTTTCTTT; CDR3 protein: CASSTGGVTEAFF
J gene: TRBJ1-4; V gene: TRBV5-1; clone size: many; D gene: .; CDR3 DNA: TGCGCCAGCAGCTTGGCCTCGGGACCTAATGAAAAACTGTTTTTT; CDR3 protein: CASSLASGPNEKLFF
J gene: TRBJ2-7; V gene: TRBV5-6; clone size: few; D gene: .; CDR3 DNA: TGTGCCAGCAGCCCGGGTTGGGGTCAAATCGACGAGCAGTACTTC; CDR3 protein: CASSPGWGQIDEQYF
J gene: TRBJ2-1; V gene: TRBV7-8; clone size: .; D gene: .; CDR3 DNA: TGTGCCAGCGGCCTTATAACAAACATGGGATTGAATGAGCAGTTCTTC; CDR3 protein: CASGLITNMGLNEQFF
J gene: TRBJ2-5; V gene: TRBV5-6; clone size: few; D gene: TRBD2; CDR3 DNA: TGTGCCAGCAGCCCCGGGACTAGCGAGGGGGAGACCCAGTACTTC; CDR3 protein: CASSPGTSEGETQYF
J gene: TRBJ1-1; V gene: TRBV5-1; clone size: .; D gene: TRBD1; CDR3 DNA: TGCGCCAGCAGCCAGGGACAGACAACTGAAGCTTTCTTT; CDR3 protein: CASSQGQTTEAFF
J gene: TRBJ2-1; V gene: TRBV16; clone size: many; D gene: .; CDR3 DNA: TGTGCCAGCAGCCAAGGTCGGCTGAATGAGCAGTTCTTC; CDR3 protein: CASSQGRLNEQFF
J gene: TRBJ2-3; V gene: TRBV20-1; clone size: few; D gene: TRBD2; CDR3 DNA: TGCAGTGCTAGCTTGCGGGGGGGACGCACAGATACGCAGTATTTT; CDR3 protein: CSASLRGGRTDTQYF
J gene: TRBJ2-1; V gene: TRBV20-1; clone size: few; D gene: .; CDR3 DNA: TGCAGTGCTAGAGATCGGGTTAGGGGTCAGAATGAGCAGTTCTTC; CDR3 protein: CSARDRVRGQNEQFF
J gene: TRBJ1-2; V gene: TRBV5-1; clone size: few; D gene: .; CDR3 DNA: TGCGCCAGCAGCAGTGAGGGGATTTGGGGCTATGGCTACACCTTC; CDR3 protein: CASSSEGIWGYGYTF
J gene: TRBJ2-1; V gene: TRBV12-3/TRBV12-4; clone size: .; D gene: TRBD2; CDR3 DNA: TGTGCCAGCAGTTTTCAACTAGCGGGGGGAAATATTGAGCAGTTCTTC; CDR3 protein: CASSFQLAGGNIEQFF
J gene: TRBJ1-4; V gene: TRBV5-1; clone size: .; D gene: .; CDR3 DNA: TGCGCCAGCAGCTTGGCCGACAGTACAACTAATGAAAAACTGTTTTTT; CDR3 protein: CASSLADSTTNEKLFF
J gene: TRBJ1-2; V gene: TRBV10-3; clone size: many; D gene: .; CDR3 DNA: TGTGCCATCAGTGAGGTCGAGTTTGCCCAATACTATGGCTACACCTTC; CDR3 protein: CAISEVEFAQYYGYTF
J gene: TRBJ2-5; V gene: TRBV19; clone size: .; D gene: TRBD2; CDR3 DNA: TGTGCCAGTAGTTTGGGGACTAGAGCTCAAGAGACCCAGTACTTC; CDR3 protein: CASSLGTRAQETQYF
J gene: TRBJ2-3; V gene: TRBV2; clone size: few; D gene: .; CDR3 DNA: TGTGCCAGCAGTGAAGCGCCCCCGACGCAGTATTTT; CDR3 protein: CASSEAPPTQYF
J gene: TRBJ2-1; V gene: TRBV28; clone size: few; D gene: .; CDR3 DNA: TGTGCCAGCAGTTTATATCCCACAGACTCCTACAATGAGCAGTTCTTC; CDR3 protein: CASSLYPTDSYNEQFF
J gene: TRBJ2-1; V gene: TRBV5-4; clone size: .; D gene: .; CDR3 DNA: TGTGCCAGCAGCACCAGGAACAATGAGCAGTTCTTC; CDR3 protein: CASSTRNNEQFF
J gene: TRBJ1-2; V gene: TRBV2; clone size: few; D gene: .; CDR3 DNA: TGTGCCACCATTAAAGGTTCGCAGGGCTACACCTTC; CDR3 protein: CATIKGSQGYTF
J gene: TRBJ2-7; V gene: TRBV28; clone size: .; D gene: TRBD1; CDR3 DNA: TGTGCCAGCAGTTTCTTCATAGGACAGGGGGCAACCGAGCAGTACTTC; CDR3 protein: CASSFFIGQGATEQYF
J gene: TRBJ2-7; V gene: TRBV27; clone size: .; D gene: TRBD2; CDR3 DNA: TGTGCCAGCAGACCCTCCTACGGGAGGCAGGACGAGCAGTACTTC; CDR3 protein: CASRPSYGRQDEQYF
J gene: TRBJ2-5; V gene: TRBV6-1; clone size: many; D gene: TRBD2; CDR3 DNA: TGTGCCAGCAGCCTCCGACTAGCGGGAGAGTCAGAGACCCAGTACTTC; CDR3 protein: CASSLRLAGESETQYF
J gene: TRBJ2-5; V gene: TRBV28; clone size: few; D gene: TRBD2; CDR3 DNA: TGTGCCAGCAGTTATAGCGGGAAGACTCAAGAGACCCAGTACTTC; CDR3 protein: CASSYSGKTQETQYF
J gene: TRBJ1-3; V gene: TRBV28; clone size: few; D gene: .; CDR3 DNA: TGTGCCAGCAGTTTCGCCGGGGGATCTGGAAACACCATATATTTT; CDR3 protein: CASSFAGGSGNTIYF
J gene: TRBJ2-1; V gene: TRBV11-3; clone size: .; D gene: TRBD2; CDR3 DNA: TGTGCCAGCAGCTTTGGGGCTAGCGGGGACTACAATGAGCAGTTCTTC; CDR3 protein: CASSFGASGDYNEQFF
J gene: TRBJ2-4; V gene: TRBV7-9; clone size: few; D gene: .; CDR3 DNA: TGTGCCAGCAGCCCCCCCGGTGGCCTTTATGCCAAAAACATTCAGTACTTC; CDR3 protein: CASSPPGGLYAKNIQYF
J gene: TRBJ1-2; V gene: TRBV2; clone size: few; D gene: .; CDR3 DNA: TGTGCCAGCATTTTCGGCCCTAACTATGGCTACACCTTC; CDR3 protein: CASIFGPNYGYTF
J gene: TRBJ2-3; V gene: TRBV12-5; clone size: .; D gene: .; CDR3 DNA: TGTGCTAGTGGTTTTTGGGGGAGCACAGATACGCAGTATTTT; CDR3 protein: CASGFWGSTDTQYF
J gene: TRBJ2-1; V gene: TRBV2; clone size: few; D gene: TRBD2; CDR3 DNA: TGTGCCAGCGTTAGCGGGGTGGAATACAATGAGCAGTTCTTC; CDR3 protein: CASVSGVEYNEQFF
J gene: TRBJ2-1; V gene: TRBV5-1; clone size: many; D gene: .; CDR3 DNA: TGCGCCAGCAGCAAGGGAAACTCCTACAATGAGCAGTTCTTC; CDR3 protein: CASSKGNSYNEQFF
J gene: TRBJ2-3; V gene: TRBV2; clone size: many; D gene: .; CDR3 DNA: TGTGCCAGCGGCCAGGGCACACGCACAGATACGCAGTATTTT; CDR3 protein: CASGQGTRTDTQYF
J gene: TRBJ1-6; V gene: TRBV7-7; clone size: .; D gene: TRBD1; CDR3 DNA: TGTGCCAGCAGCTTTTCGGAGGCAGGGGGCTCACCCCTCCACTTT; CDR3 protein: CASSFSEAGGSPLHF
J gene: TRBJ2-2; V gene: TRBV4-1; clone size: many; D gene: .; CDR3 DNA: TGCGCCAGCAGCCAAGAGGGAAAAACAGGGCACACCGGGGAGCTGTTTTTT; CDR3 protein: CASSQEGKTGHTGELFF
J gene: TRBJ2-5; V gene: TRBV7-7; clone size: many; D gene: .; CDR3 DNA: TGTGCCAGCAGCTTAGAGGGGAGCGGACTCTACCAAGAGACCCAGTACTTC; CDR3 protein: CASSLEGSGLYQETQYF
J gene: TRBJ1-1; V gene: TRBV6-1; clone size: many; D gene: TRBD1; CDR3 DNA: TGTGCCAGCAGTAGGACAGGCTTGGGTGAAGCTTTCTTT; CDR3 protein: CASSRTGLGEAFF
J gene: TRBJ1-5; V gene: TRBV19; clone size: few; D gene: TRBD1; CDR3 DNA: TGTGCCAGTAGTATACTAACGACAGGGCACAAGTTGGGCAATCAGCCCCAGCATTTT; CDR3 protein: CASSILTTGHKLGNQPQHF
J gene: TRBJ2-5; V gene: TRBV9; clone size: many; D gene: TRBD2; CDR3 DNA: TGTGCCAGCAGCGCCGGAATAGGACTAGCGGGAGAGACCCAGTACTTC; CDR3 protein: CASSAGIGLAGETQYF
J gene: TRBJ2-1; V gene: TRBV12-5; clone size: .; D gene: .; CDR3 DNA: TGTGCTAGTGGTTTTCATGGTTTCGACAATGAGCAGTTCTTC; CDR3 protein: CASGFHGFDNEQFF
J gene: TRBJ2-3; V gene: TRBV28; clone size: .; D gene: .; CDR3 DNA: TGTGCCAGCAGTTTTGAGGGGAATACGCAGTATTTT; CDR3 protein: CASSFEGNTQYF
J gene: TRBJ2-5; V gene: TRBV6-5; clone size: few; D gene: TRBD2; CDR3 DNA: TGTGCCAGCAGTTACGGCGGGGGGGCCCCGTTCCAAGAGACCCAGTACTTC; CDR3 protein: CASSYGGGAPFQETQYF
J gene: TRBJ2-2; V gene: TRBV12-5; clone size: .; D gene: TRBD2; CDR3 DNA: TGTGCCTTCAGTTTGATCTTACGGGGACTAGCGTATAACACCGGGGAGCTGTTTTTT; CDR3 protein: CAFSLILRGLAYNTGELFF
J gene: TRBJ2-2; V gene: TRBV5-5; clone size: many; D gene: TRBD1; CDR3 DNA: TGTGCCAGCAGAGGGGGACAGGCCACCGGGGAGCTGTTTTTT; CDR3 protein: CASRGGQATGELFF
J gene: TRBJ2-2; V gene: TRBV20-1; clone size: few; D gene: .; CDR3 DNA: TGCAGTGCTAGATCTCCTAGAGAGACCGGGGAGCTGTTTTTT; CDR3 protein: CSARSPRETGELFF
J gene: TRBJ2-7; V gene: TRBV7-9; clone size: once; D gene: .; CDR3 DNA: TGTGCCAGCAGCTTGGACTACGAGCAGTGCTTC; CDR3 protein: CASSLDYEQCF
J gene: TRBJ1-6; V gene: TRBV4-2; clone size: many; D gene: .; CDR3 DNA: TGTGCCAGCAGTTCGCGATCGCCCTATAATTCACCCCTCCACTTT; CDR3 protein: CASSSRSPYNSPLHF
J gene: TRBJ2-4; V gene: TRBV20-1; clone size: .; D gene: TRBD2; CDR3 DNA: TGCAGTGCAGCCAGGACTAGCGGGAGAAATTCACTAGGCATTCAGTACTTC; CDR3 protein: CSAARTSGRNSLGIQYF
J gene: TRBJ2-7; V gene: TRBV6-5; clone size: few; D gene: TRBD1; CDR3 DNA: TGTGCCAGCAGTTCCCCCGGGACAGGTGATTACGAGCAGTACTTC; CDR3 protein: CASSSPGTGDYEQYF
J gene: TRBJ1-4; V gene: TRBV29-1; clone size: many; D gene: .; CDR3 DNA: TGCAGCGGCCGGGGAGGGGATGAAAAACTGTTTTTT; CDR3 protein: CSGRGGDEKLFF
J gene: TRBJ2-1; V gene: TRBV20-1; clone size: many; D gene: .; CDR3 DNA: TGCAGTGCTAGGGCCTACAATGAGCAGTTCTTC; CDR3 protein: CSARAYNEQFF
J gene: TRBJ2-3; V gene: TRBV2; clone size: .; D gene: TRBD1; CDR3 DNA: TGTGCCAGCACCGCGGACAGGGTTGTGGGTGATACGCAGTATTTT; CDR3 protein: CASTADRVVGDTQYF
J gene: TRBJ1-1; V gene: TRBV18; clone size: .; D gene: .; CDR3 DNA: TGTGCCAGCTCACCCCTACAGGGAGAGAACACTGAAGCTTTCTTT; CDR3 protein: CASSPLQGENTEAFF
J gene: TRBJ2-7; V gene: TRBV5-5; clone size: few; D gene: TRBD1; CDR3 DNA: TGTGCCAGCAGCGCGACCGGGACAGGGATTAGCGAGCAGTACTTC; CDR3 protein: CASSATGTGISEQYF